This T cell receptor (beta chain) came from a study of T cell responses to AZD1222 COVID-19 vaccine. Study-wide findings and caveats: Spike-specific TCR depth and breadth grew after two AZD1222 doses.

Assay used: immunoSEQ multiplex PCR; TCRdb lists only in-frame clones, some missing. In the table there are about 210,000 clones, roughly 92% of which are singletons. On this clone itself: Its antigen is unknown.

The CDR3 totals 16 residues. Trimming took 2 bases from V and 8 from J, leaving 22 bases between them. The germline CDR1 and CDR2 sequences are SGHRS and YFSETQ. The receptor was derived from an adult in good health. The chain has TRBV5-1 and TRBJ1-2; no firm D call. The specimen comprised peripheral blood, sampled on day 0 of AZD1222 vaccination. CDR3 in DNA: TGCGCCAGCAGCTTACCTCTAACGGGCCCTATGTGGGGCTACACCTTC. Its translation is CASSLPLTGPMWGYTF.